This T cell receptor beta chain was found in a study of T cell repertoires in cytomegalovirus infection. The wider study: Epitope selection comprised recently identified HLA-C-restricted CMV epitopes and well-studied HLA-B-restricted CMV epitopes.

As to this clonotype: Its specificity is unknown.

MiXCR was run by TCRdb on the reads, yielding one entry per CDR3 protein. Seen here are more than 95,000 distinct CDR3 sequences, around 32% observed once, and the top ten hold 58%. V lost 4 bases, J lost 6 bases, and 16 bases lay in between. This CDR3 spans 14 amino acids. Germline V lookup: CDR1 SGHRS, CDR2 YFSETQ. Sequences were derived from CD8+ T cells from cultured PBMCs, sampled from culture after CMV antigen stimulation. The rearrangement joins TRBV5-1 to TRBJ1-2; a weak D match, TRBD1 (6 bases). This sequence was found in a human donor in good health (CMV status not recorded). Some clones in this sample may be carry-over from other donors' samples. DNA for the CDR3: TGCGCCAGCAGCCGGGCAGGGGAAGCGGATGGCTACACCTTC. Protein sequence: CASSRAGEADGYTF.